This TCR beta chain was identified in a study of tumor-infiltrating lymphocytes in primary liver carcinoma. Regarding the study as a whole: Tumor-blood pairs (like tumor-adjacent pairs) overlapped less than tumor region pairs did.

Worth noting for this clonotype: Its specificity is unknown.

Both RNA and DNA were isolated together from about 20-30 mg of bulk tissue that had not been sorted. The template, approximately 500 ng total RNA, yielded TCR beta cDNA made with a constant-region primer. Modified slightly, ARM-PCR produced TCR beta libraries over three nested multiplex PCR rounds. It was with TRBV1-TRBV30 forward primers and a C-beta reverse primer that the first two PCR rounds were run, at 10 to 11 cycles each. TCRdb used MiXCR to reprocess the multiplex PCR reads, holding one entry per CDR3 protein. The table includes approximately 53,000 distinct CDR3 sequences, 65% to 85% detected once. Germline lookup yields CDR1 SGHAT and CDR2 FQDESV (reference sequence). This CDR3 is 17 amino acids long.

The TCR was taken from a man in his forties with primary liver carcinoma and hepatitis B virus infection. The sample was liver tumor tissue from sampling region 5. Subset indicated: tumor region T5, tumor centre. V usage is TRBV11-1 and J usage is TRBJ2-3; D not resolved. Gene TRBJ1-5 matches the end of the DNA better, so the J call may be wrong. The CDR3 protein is CASSLARTGVSTDTQHF. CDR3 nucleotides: TGTGCCAGCAGCTTAGCTCGGACTGGCGTGTCCACAGATACGCAGCATTTT.